This entry lists 8 T cell receptor beta chains sequenced from one sample in a study of cytomegalovirus exposure and HLA in healthy donors. Sequencing used immunoSEQ multiplex PCR; TCRdb keeps in-frame clones, though not all of them. The table has 140,000 to 150,000 clones, about 94% seen once. Sequencing was carried out using PBMCs. Every receptor here comes from a man between 18 and 29 years old in good health and CMV-seropositive.

The chain couples TRBV7-9 to TRBJ2-3; TRBD2 is a possible D gene (6 bases). With 1 base removed from V and 3 bases from J, the gap between germline ends came to 14 bases. The CDR3 runs 16 residues. CDR1 and CDR2 from the germline V gene are SEHNR and FQNEAQ (reference sequence). CDR3 loop: CASSLEGLTTTDTQYF. The CDR3, as DNA: TGTGCCAGCAGCTTAGAGGGACTCACCACAACAGATACGCAGTATTTT.

This rearrangement joins TRBV5-1 to TRBJ2-1; 11 bases match TRBD2. CDR3 size: 15 residues. V was pared by 4 bases and J by 7 bases, with 7 bases of the junction left unmatched. The germline gives CDR1 SGHRS, CDR2 YFSETQ. The CDR3 bases are TGCGCCAGCAGCGAGCCGGGACTAGCGGAGAATGAGCAGTTCTTC. Its translation is CASSEPGLAENEQFF.

V is TRBV28 and J is TRBJ2-7, with D maybe TRBD2 (6 bases). Germline V gives CDR1 MDHEN, CDR2 SYDVKM. The CDR3 is 14 amino acids. V lost 3 bases to trimming and J lost 7 bases, with 16 bases between them. CDR3 region: CASSFGGSYEEQYF. CDR3 DNA: TGTGCCAGCAGTTTCGGGGGTTCCTACGAGGAGCAGTACTTC.

The V and J genes are TRBV5-1 and TRBJ2-7, with 7 bases fitting TRBD1. Trimming at V came to 0 bases and at J to 3 bases, leaving 3 bases not matched to a gene. This CDR3 spans 14 amino acids. From germline, CDR1 is SGHRS and CDR2 YFSETQ. The CDR3 region has the DNA TGCGCCAGCAGCTTGGTAGACAGGGACTACGAGCAGTACTTC. It is translated as CASSLVDRDYEQYF.

The chain uses TRBV19 and TRBJ2-5; D perhaps matches TRBD1 (6 bases). CDR3 length equals 13 residues. Trimming removed 6 bases at V and 1 base at J, with 9 bases between. Germline V gene lookup returns CDR1 LNHDA and CDR2 SQIVND (reference sequence). CDR3 DNA: TGTGCCAGTAGCCGACAGGCCCAAGAGACCCAGTACTTC. Protein: CASSRQAQETQYF. Variable domain in full (rest from reference TRBV19 and TRBJ2-5): DGGITQSPKYLFRKEGQNVTLSCEQNLNHDAMYWYRQDPGQGLRLIYYSQIVNDFQKGDIAEGYSVSREKKESFPLTVTSAQKNPTAFYLCASSRQAQETQYFGPGTRLLVL.

This sequence joins TRBV29-1 and TRBJ2-2; 7 bases are shared with TRBD2. The CDR3 is 13 amino acids. Germline lookup yields CDR1 SQVTM and CDR2 ANQGSEA. V lost 4 bases and J lost 4; bases outside the gene matches: 3. This chain's CDR3 is CSVALAATGELFF. CDR3 bases: TGCAGCGTTGCCCTAGCGGCCACCGGGGAGCTGTTTTTT.

The J gene is TRBJ2-5, the V gene TRBV6-6; TRBD2 is a possible D gene (6 bases). The ends were cut back, 4 bases at V and 7 bases at J, with 13 bases in the middle. The germline V gene has CDR1 MNHNY and CDR2 SVGAGI (reference sequence). This CDR3 contains 13 residues. The CDR3: CASSFDRRGTQYF. CDR3 in DNA: TGTGCCAGCAGTTTCGACCGGCGGGGGACCCAGTACTTC.

The count of this clone is one. The chain combines TRBV27 with TRBJ2-7; 7 bases line up with TRBD1. After removal of 0 bases from V and 4 bases from J, the junction contained 3 bases not matched to a gene. CDR1 is MNHEY, CDR2 SMNVEV, per germline (reference sequence). The CDR3 extends over 14 amino acids. Here the CDR3 reads CASSLSGGGYEQYF. For the CDR3, the DNA is TGTGCCAGCAGTTTATCAGGGGGCGGGTACGAGCAGTACTTC.